The T cell receptor beta chain described here comes from a study of T cells in Graves' hyperthyroidism and ophthalmopathy. Study results and limitations: Onset of ophthalmopathy came a median 6.5 months after the model predicted it.

With 5 bases clipped from V and 6 bases from J, the junction kept 5 bases outside the gene matches. The germline CDR1 and CDR2 sequences are DFQATT and SNEGSKA (reference sequence). The CDR3 sequence is 14 residues long. The source material, RNA transcripts, was used to amplify TCR beta CDR3 regions. Researchers ran a first-round RT-PCR on the TCR CDR3 using the HTBI primer set. TCRdb analysed the multiplex PCR reads with MiXCR anew, one entry per CDR3 protein. The sample lists roughly 380,000 distinct CDR3 sequences, more than 11% seen once, with roughly 11% in the top ten. This clonotype was recorded at least ten times. Its antigen is not identified. Uncontrolled infection, other autoimmune disease, pregnancy or lactation excluded patients.

The chain combines TRBV20-1 with TRBJ2-1, with 12 positions matching TRBD2. The sample taken for sequencing was blood. The TCR sequence derives from a woman in her fifties or sixties with Graves' hyperthyroidism. In DNA form, the CDR3 reads TGCAGTGCTCCTCGGACTAGCGGGGCCAATGAGCAGTTCTTC. Encoded protein: CSAPRTSGANEQFF.